This is a list of T cell receptor beta chains from one sample in a study of regulatory T cells in long-lasting Graves disease. TCRdb independently ran MiXCR on the multiplex PCR reads; one entry per CDR3 protein. In the table there are around 400,000 distinct CDR3 sequences, about 15% of which are singletons. The data were also submitted as part of a second study, on T cells in Graves' hyperthyroidism and ophthalmopathy.

The sequences come from peripheral blood mononuclear cells (PBMCs), collected at new diagnosis, from a patient treated with antithyroid drugs. These receptors all come from a woman between 35 and 50 years old with Graves disease. The CDR3 runs from the conserved cysteine through the conserved F or W. Each record gives: D gene, clone size, J gene, V gene, CDR3 DNA, CDR3 protein. D genes are given only for firm matches. Part of the rows lack a size; the others show once, few, many or a class for expanded clones.

NA	NA	TRBJ2-3	TRBV27	TGTGCCAGCAGTTACGGGGGAGAGACAGATACGCAGTATTTT	CASSYGGETDTQYF
TRBD1	many	TRBJ2-2	TRBV28	TGTGCCAGCAGTTTTCCGGGACAGTCGAACACCGGGGAGCTGTTTTTT	CASSFPGQSNTGELFF
NA	many	TRBJ1-2	TRBV7-8	TGTGCCAGCAGCTTAGCGCTGTCAGAGTACTATGGCTACACCTTC	CASSLALSEYYGYTF
NA	many	TRBJ2-1	TRBV28	TGTGCCAGCAGTGAGGGACCGCGACAGGAGGACAATGAGCAGTTCTTC	CASSEGPRQEDNEQFF
TRBD2	many	TRBJ2-3	TRBV24-1	TGTGCCACCAGTGATGCCATCACTAGCGGGAGGGCCAGGGATACGCAGTATTTT	CATSDAITSGRARDTQYF
NA	many	TRBJ1-5	TRBV6-5	TGTGCCAGCAGTTCTGACAGGTATAGCAATCAGCCCCAGCATTTT	CASSSDRYSNQPQHF
NA	many	TRBJ2-2	TRBV27	TGTGCCAGCAGCTGGGCGTCCGGGGAGCTGTTTTTT	CASSWASGELFF
TRBD2	many	TRBJ2-1	TRBV12-3/TRBV12-4	TGTGCCAGCAACGAAGCGGGAGGGTACAATGAGCAGTTCTTC	CASNEAGGYNEQFF
NA	few	TRBJ1-1	TRBV28	TGTGCCAGCATTCAGAGCCTGAACACTGAAGCTTTCTTT	CASIQSLNTEAFF
TRBD2	many	TRBJ2-1	TRBV3-1	TGTGCCAGCAGCCAAGTTCGACTAGCGGGAGGTAGCTCCTACAATGAGCAGTTCTTC	CASSQVRLAGGSSYNEQFF
TRBD1	many	TRBJ1-5	TRBV6-1	TGTGCCAGCAGTCGACAGGGGTCAAGGAATAGCAATCAGCCCCAGCATTTT	CASSRQGSRNSNQPQHF